One and the same sample provided the 8 T cell receptor beta chains below, sequenced in a study of radiotherapy plus CTLA-4 blockade in lung cancer. Using immunoSEQ multiplex PCR, the repertoire was profiled, and TCRdb retains in-frame clones only, with some absent. The sample records tens of thousands of clones, 77% being singletons. This sample comprised peripheral blood, obtained from a patient treated with radiotherapy plus ipilimumab. These receptors originate from a human donor with non-small cell lung cancer who had a partial response to radiotherapy plus ipilimumab.

The CDR3 coding sequence is TGTGCCAGCAGTTTCGGACAGGGAGTAGCCAAAAACATTCAGTACTTC. It yields the protein CASSFGQGVAKNIQYF. The rearrangement joins TRBV6-5 to TRBJ2-4; 8 bases agree with TRBD1. This CDR3 region has 16 residues. V shed 4 bases, J shed 0 bases, and the junction held 5 bases outside the gene matches. Germline assignment: CDR1 MNHEY and CDR2 SVGAGI.

The CDR3 is CASSPPTGETQYF. The CDR3 DNA follows: TGTGCCAGCAGTCCTCCGACGGGTGAGACCCAGTACTTC. The rearrangement joins TRBV28 to TRBJ2-5; D not certain. Germline V gene sequence: CDR1 MDHEN, CDR2 SYDVKM. V was clipped by 5 bases and J by 5 bases, with 12 bases between them. This CDR3 is 13 amino acids long.

This clone has a handful of counts. The chain couples TRBV11-2 to TRBJ2-5, with D possibly matching TRBD2 (5 bases). The length of the CDR3 is 17 residues. V dropped 5 bases and J dropped 0 bases, with 19 bases sitting between them. Per the germline V gene, CDR1 is SGHAT and CDR2 is FQNNGV. The CDR3 reads CASSPPRGRINQETQYF. The CDR3 DNA sequence: TGTGCCAGCAGCCCACCTAGAGGGCGTATCAACCAAGAGACCCAGTACTTC.

The CDR3 spells CASSLEGLVSYNEQFF. CDR3 in DNA: TGCGCCAGCAGCCTAGAGGGTCTCGTTTCCTACAATGAGCAGTTCTTC. The V gene is TRBV5-1, the J gene TRBJ2-1; maybe TRBD2 (5 bases). The V gene's germline CDR1 is SGHRS and CDR2 YFSETQ. The CDR3 runs to 16 residues. The ends were cut back, 4 bases at V and 1 base at J, with 15 bases in the middle.

The chain carries TRBV13 and TRBJ1-3; no reliable D call. The CDR3 spans 13 residues. Looked up from germline, CDR1 is PRHDT and CDR2 is FYEKMQ (reference sequence). Trimming pared 3 bases from V and 4 bases from J, leaving 7 bases between. The CDR3 DNA reads as TGTGCCAGCAGCTTCACACAGGGAAACACCATATATTTT. Its translation is CASSFTQGNTIYF.

A note on this clone: Compared with germline, one end of the junction differs, possibly owing to a read error. The chain links TRBV6-1 to TRBJ2-2; unclear D gene. This CDR3 comprises 16 residues. From germline, CDR1 is MNHNS and CDR2 SASEGT. CDR3 bases: TGTGCCAGCAGTGTATCCAAAACACCGAACCCCGGGGAGCTGTTTTTT. It specifies CASSVSKTPNPGELFF.

The chain couples TRBV29-1 to TRBJ1-6; D call uncertain. Germline CDR1 and CDR2: SQVTM and ANQGSEA. The CDR3 sequence is 13 residues long. Trimming left V 4 bases short and J 5 bases short, with 9 bases between. DNA for the CDR3: TGCAGCGTTGGGCACGGAGATAATTCACCCCTCCACTTT. The encoded protein is CSVGHGDNSPLHF.

This sequence joins TRBV9 and TRBJ2-1; TRBD1 matches 7 bases. This CDR3 is built from 16 residues. Trimming removed 0 bases from V and 3 bases from J; junction bases left unmatched: 6. The germline V gene encodes CDR1 SGDLS and CDR2 YYNGEE. CDR3 protein: CASSVGHRGVYNEQFF. In nucleotides, the CDR3 is TGTGCCAGCAGCGTAGGACACAGGGGCGTCTACAATGAGCAGTTCTTC.